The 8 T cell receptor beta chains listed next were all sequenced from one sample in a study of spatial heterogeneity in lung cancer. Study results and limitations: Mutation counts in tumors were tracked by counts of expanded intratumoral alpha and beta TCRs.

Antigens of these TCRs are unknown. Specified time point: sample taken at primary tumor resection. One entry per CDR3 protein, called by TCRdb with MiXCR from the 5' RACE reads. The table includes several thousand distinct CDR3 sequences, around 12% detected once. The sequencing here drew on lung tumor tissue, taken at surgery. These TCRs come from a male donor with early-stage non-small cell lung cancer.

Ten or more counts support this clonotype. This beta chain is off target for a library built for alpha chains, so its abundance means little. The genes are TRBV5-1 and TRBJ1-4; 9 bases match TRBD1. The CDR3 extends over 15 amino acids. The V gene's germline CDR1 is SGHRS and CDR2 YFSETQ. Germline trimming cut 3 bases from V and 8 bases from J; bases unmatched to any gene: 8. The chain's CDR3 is CASSWRTGEREKLFF. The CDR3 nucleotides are TGCGCCAGCAGCTGGAGGACAGGGGAGAGAGAAAAACTGTTTTTT.

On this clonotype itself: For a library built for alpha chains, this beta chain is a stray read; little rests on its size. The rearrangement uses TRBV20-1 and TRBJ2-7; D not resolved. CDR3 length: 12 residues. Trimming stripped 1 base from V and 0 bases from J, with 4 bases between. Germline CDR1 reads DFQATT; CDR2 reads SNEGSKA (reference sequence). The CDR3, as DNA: TGCAGTGCTAGAGTGGACTCCTACGAGCAGTACTTC. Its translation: CSARVDSYEQYF.

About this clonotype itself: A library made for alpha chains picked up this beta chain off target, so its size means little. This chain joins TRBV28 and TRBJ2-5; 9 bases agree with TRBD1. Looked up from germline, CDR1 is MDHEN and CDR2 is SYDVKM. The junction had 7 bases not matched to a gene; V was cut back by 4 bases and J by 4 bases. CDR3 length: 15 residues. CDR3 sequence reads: CASSYHRDRAETQYF. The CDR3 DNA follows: TGTGCCAGCAGTTACCACCGGGACAGGGCAGAGACCCAGTACTTC.

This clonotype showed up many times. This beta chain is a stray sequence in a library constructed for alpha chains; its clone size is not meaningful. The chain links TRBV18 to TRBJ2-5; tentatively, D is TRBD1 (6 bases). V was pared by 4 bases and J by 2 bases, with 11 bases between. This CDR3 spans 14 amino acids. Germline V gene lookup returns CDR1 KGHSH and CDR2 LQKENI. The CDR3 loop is CASSRGHLQETQYF. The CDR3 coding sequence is TGTGCCAGCTCACGGGGACATTTACAAGAGACCCAGTACTTC.

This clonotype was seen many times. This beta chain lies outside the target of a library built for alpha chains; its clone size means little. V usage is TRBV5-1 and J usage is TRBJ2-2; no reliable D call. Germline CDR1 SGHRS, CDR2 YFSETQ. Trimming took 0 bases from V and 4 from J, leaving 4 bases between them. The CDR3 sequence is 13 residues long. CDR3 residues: CASSLVFTGELFF. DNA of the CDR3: TGCGCCAGCAGCTTGGTTTTCACCGGGGAGCTGTTTTTT.

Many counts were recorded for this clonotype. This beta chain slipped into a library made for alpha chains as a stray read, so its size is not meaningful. The CDR3 DNA follows: TGTGCCAGCAGTTACCCCGCCGGACAGGGCTACGAGCAGTACTTC. Its protein is CASSYPAGQGYEQYF. The chain has TRBV6-2 or TRBV6-3 and TRBJ2-7; 8 nucleotides line up with TRBD1. V dropped 2 bases and J dropped 3; count of bases not matched to a gene: 6. Germline loops: CDR1 MNHEY, CDR2 SVGEGT. The length of the CDR3 is 15 residues.

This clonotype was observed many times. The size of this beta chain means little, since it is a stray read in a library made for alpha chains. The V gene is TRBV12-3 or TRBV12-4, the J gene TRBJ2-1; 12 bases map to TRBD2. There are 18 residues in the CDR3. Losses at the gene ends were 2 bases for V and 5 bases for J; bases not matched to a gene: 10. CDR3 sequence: CASSLLGASGRADNEQFF. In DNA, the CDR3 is TGTGCCAGCAGTTTACTGGGAGCTAGCGGGAGGGCGGACAATGAGCAGTTCTTC.

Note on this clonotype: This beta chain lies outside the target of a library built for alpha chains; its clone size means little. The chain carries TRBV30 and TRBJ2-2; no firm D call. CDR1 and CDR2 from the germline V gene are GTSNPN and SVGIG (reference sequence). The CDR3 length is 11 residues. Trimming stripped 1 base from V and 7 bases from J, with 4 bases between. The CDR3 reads CAWSGGGELFF. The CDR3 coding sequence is TGTGCCTGGAGTGGTGGCGGGGAGCTGTTTTTT.